This T cell receptor (beta chain) was found in a study of T cell responses to AZD1222 COVID-19 vaccine. Study-wide points: At baseline, seropositivity was found in only a handful of AZD1222 recipients. An increase in Spike-specific TCR breadth and depth was observed after two AZD1222 doses. Females outnumbered males among donors, who were mostly white British; clonal diversity was possibly underestimated.

Notes on this clone: Its antigen is still unknown.

Trimming shortened V by 0 bases and J by 5 bases, and 14 bases separated the two germline ends. Germline V gene data show CDR1 as MNHEY and CDR2 as SVGAGI. The CDR3 totals 15 residues. Profiling relied on immunoSEQ multiplex PCR, and the TCRdb table lists in-frame clones only, not all of them. The data contain 120,000 or so clones, 92% of them seen just once; the ten biggest clones take up around 0.96%. The sequencing used peripheral blood, collected on day 0 of AZD1222 vaccination. The rearrangement joins TRBV6-5 to TRBJ2-7; TRBD2 might be the D (7 bases). The source of this sequence is an adult in good health. CDR3 in DNA: TGTGCCAGCAGTTACTCATTTCGGGGGGCGGACGAGCAGTACTTC. It translates to CASSYSFRGADEQYF.